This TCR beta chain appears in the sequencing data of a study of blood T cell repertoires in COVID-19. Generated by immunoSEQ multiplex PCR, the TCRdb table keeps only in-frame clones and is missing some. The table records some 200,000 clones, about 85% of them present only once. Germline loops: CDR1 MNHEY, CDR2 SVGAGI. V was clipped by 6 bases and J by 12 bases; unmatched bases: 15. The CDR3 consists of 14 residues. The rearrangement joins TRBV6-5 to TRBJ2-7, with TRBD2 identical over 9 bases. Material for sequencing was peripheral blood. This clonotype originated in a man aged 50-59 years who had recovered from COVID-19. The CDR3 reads CASSPILREGLRYF. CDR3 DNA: TGTGCCAGCAGCCCGATCTTGCGGGAGGGCTTAAGGTACTTC.